These 22 T cell receptor beta chains came from one sample sequenced in a study of T cell repertoires in cytomegalovirus infection. One entry per CDR3 protein results from TCRdb running MiXCR on the reads. The table lists roughly 500,000 distinct CDR3 sequences, about 33% of them singletons, with 15% to 20% in the top ten. Which antigens these TCRs recognize remains unknown. Source: cultured PBMCs, taken from culture after CMV antigen stimulation. The receptors shown here come from a human donor in good health (CMV status not recorded). Some clones in this sample may be carry-over from other donors' samples.

This clonotype was seen only a few times. CDR3 coding DNA: TGTGCCAGCAGCAAGACAGGGAAGCAGCCCCAGCATTTT. This sequence encodes CASSKTGKQPQHF. V gene TRBV7-6 combines with J gene TRBJ1-5; 7 bases fit TRBD1. After removal of 5 bases from V and 7 bases from J, the junction contained 5 bases not matched to a gene. CDR3 length: 13 amino acids. In germline, CDR1 is SGHVS, CDR2 FNYEAQ.

V usage is TRBV11-3 and J usage is TRBJ1-1; 10 bases agree with TRBD1. Germline CDR1 SGHNT, CDR2 YENEEA. This CDR3 has 14 amino acids. J was trimmed by 5 bases and V by 5 bases; bases with no gene match: 5. CDR3: CASSPGTGETEAFF. The DNA of the CDR3 is TGTGCCAGCAGCCCAGGGACAGGGGAAACTGAAGCTTTCTTT.

The chain employs TRBV6-2 or TRBV6-3 and TRBJ2-6; 7 bases match TRBD1. J gave up 9 bases and V 5 bases, and 10 bases lay outside the gene matches. CDR1 is MNHEY, CDR2 SVGEGT, per germline. This CDR3 has 15 residues. The CDR3 loop reads CASSNDRAAHNVLTF. The CDR3 DNA is TGTGCCAGCAGTAACGACAGGGCGGCCCACAACGTCCTGACTTTC.

This clonotype was counted a few times. J is TRBJ2-7 and V is TRBV7-9, with D perhaps matching TRBD2 (6 bases). Trimming left V 3 bases short and J 2 bases short, with 14 bases between. Germline values: CDR1 SEHNR, CDR2 FQNEAQ (reference sequence). The CDR3 runs 15 residues. The CDR3 is CASSFGGATAYEQYF. In DNA, the CDR3 is TGTGCCAGCAGCTTCGGGGGAGCAACGGCCTACGAGCAGTACTTC.

The chain combines TRBV6-2 or TRBV6-3 with TRBJ2-7; D perhaps matches TRBD1 (5 bases). The length of the CDR3 is 14 residues. V was trimmed by 2 bases and J by 3 bases, leaving 11 bases between them. CDR1 is MNHEY, CDR2 SVGEGT, per germline. CDR3 loop: CASSYGAGRYEQYF. The DNA of the CDR3 is TGTGCCAGCAGTTACGGGGCCGGGCGCTACGAGCAGTACTTC.

This chain connects TRBV7-2 to TRBJ1-3, with a weak D call TRBD1 (6 bases). Germline loops: CDR1 SGHTA, CDR2 FQGNSA. V was trimmed by 6 bases and J by 0 bases, leaving 21 bases between them. This CDR3 has 18 residues. The CDR3: CASSSRRGARSSGNTIYF. As DNA, the CDR3 is TGTGCCAGCAGTTCCCGCCGGGGGGCGAGGAGCTCTGGAAACACCATATATTTT.

This clonotype was recorded only once. The V call is TRBV6-2 or TRBV6-3, the J call TRBJ1-3, with D perhaps TRBD1 (6 bases). CDR1 and CDR2 (germline): MNHEY, SVGEGT. Trimming left V 2 bases short and J 4 bases short, with 9 bases between. There are 14 residues in the CDR3. CDR3 bases: TGTGCCAGCAGTTACGGGGGGCTGGGAAACACCATATATTTT. Encoded protein: CASSYGGLGNTIYF.

The CDR3 DNA sequence: TGTGCCAGCACCCCCTTAAGGGGACAGGGGTTCACTGAAGCTTTCTTT. Protein: CASTPLRGQGFTEAFF. The rearrangement uses TRBV28 and TRBJ1-1; TRBD1 agrees at 10 bases. The germline gives CDR1 MDHEN, CDR2 SYDVKM. There are 16 residues in the CDR3. V dropped 7 bases and J dropped 4; count of bases not matched to a gene: 12.

The chain combines TRBV19 with TRBJ1-1, with D unclear. Germline values: CDR1 LNHDA, CDR2 SQIVND (reference sequence). V was pared by 6 bases and J by 0 bases, with 14 bases between. The CDR3 extends over 15 amino acids. In DNA form, the CDR3 reads TGTGCCAGTAGAGAAGGACGGGGAATGAACACTGAAGCTTTCTTT. Encoded protein: CASREGRGMNTEAFF.

The chain links TRBV11-2 to TRBJ2-5, with D possibly being TRBD1 (6 bases). V shed 5 bases and J shed 5 bases, with 21 bases lying between them. CDR1 and CDR2 (germline): SGHAT, FQNNGV. The CDR3 loop spans 16 amino acids. The CDR3 DNA reads TGTGCCAGCAGCCGACCTCGGGACACCTGGGGGGAGACCCAGTACTTC. It is translated as CASSRPRDTWGETQYF.

The chain joins TRBV6-2 or TRBV6-3 to TRBJ2-1; D is perhaps TRBD2 (6 bases). Trimming left V 6 bases short and J 3 bases short, with 9 bases between. The CDR3 contains 13 residues. CDR1 is MNHEY and CDR2 is SVGEGT in the germline V gene. CDR3 sequence reads: CASREGFYNEQFF. CDR3 nucleotide sequence: TGTGCCAGCAGGGAGGGCTTCTACAATGAGCAGTTCTTC.

This chain connects TRBV6-5 to TRBJ1-1, with D possibly TRBD1 on 5 matching bases. This CDR3 region has 15 residues. Germline CDR1 MNHEY, CDR2 SVGAGI. Trimming removed 6 bases at V and 3 bases at J, with 17 bases between. Written as DNA, the CDR3 is TGTGCCAGCAGAACCGGGGGGGGTTCGGACACTGAAGCTTTCTTT. Its translation is CASRTGGGSDTEAFF.

J is TRBJ2-1 and V is TRBV7-2; D possibly corresponds to TRBD2 (5 bases). V lost 0 bases to trimming and J lost 12 bases, with 18 bases between them. CDR3 length: 15 residues. CDR1 SGHTA and CDR2 FQGNSA come from the germline V gene. The CDR3 coding sequence is TGTGCCAGCAGCTTAGCCTTCATGAGGGCAGGCGGGCAGTTCTTC. Its protein product is CASSLAFMRAGGQFF.

J is TRBJ2-1 and V is TRBV28; possible D gene TRBD2, 5 bases. Per the germline V gene, CDR1 is MDHEN and CDR2 is SYDVKM. The ends were cut back, 4 bases at V and 9 bases at J, with 16 bases in the middle. This CDR3 is 14 amino acids long. CDR3 nucleotides: TGTGCCAGCAGTTCCCTGGGGATCCGGGGTGAGCAGTTCTTC. Encoded protein: CASSSLGIRGEQFF.

The chain combines TRBV12-3 or TRBV12-4 with TRBJ1-1; 9 bases match TRBD1. V was pared by 5 bases and J by 4 bases, with 11 bases of the junction left unmatched. The CDR3 extends over 16 amino acids. The CDR3 region is CASSLKQGAPVTEAFF. The CDR3 region has the DNA TGTGCCAGCAGTCTAAAACAGGGGGCGCCGGTCACTGAAGCTTTCTTT.

V and J are TRBV4-1 and TRBJ2-3, with D possibly matching TRBD2 (6 bases). Trimming pared 2 bases from V and 7 bases from J, leaving 22 bases between. There are 17 residues in the CDR3. CDR1 is MGHRA and CDR2 is YSYEKL in the germline V gene. The chain's CDR3 is CASSQLSGGNLDNTQYF. In DNA form, the CDR3 reads TGCGCCAGCAGCCAACTAAGTGGGGGGAACCTAGACAATACGCAGTATTTT.

The rearrangement links TRBV2 to TRBJ2-3; tentatively, D is TRBD2 (6 bases). The CDR3 is 15 residues long. The V end lost 7 bases, the J end lost 2 bases, and 16 bases lay between the germline ends. The germline V gene has CDR1 SNHLY and CDR2 FYNNEI. For the CDR3, the DNA is TGTGCCAGCATCGTGGAGGCGGGATTCACAGATACGCAGTATTTT. Translation: CASIVEAGFTDTQYF.

This clonotype has only a few counts. The chain combines TRBV27 with TRBJ2-3, with TRBD2 matching 7 bases. This CDR3 is built from 15 residues. J lost 4 bases, V lost 6 bases, and 10 bases had no gene match. The germline gives CDR1 MNHEY, CDR2 SMNVEV (reference sequence). The CDR3 is CASRKSGVISDTQYF. The CDR3 DNA follows: TGTGCCAGCAGAAAGAGCGGGGTGATTTCAGATACGCAGTATTTT.

The J gene is TRBJ2-1, the V gene TRBV4-3; perhaps TRBD1 as D (5 bases). The CDR3 is 14 amino acids. The germline V gene has CDR1 LGHNA and CDR2 YSLEER. The V end was cut by 0 bases, the J end by 5 bases, with 8 bases between. CDR3 residues: CASSQEGRDNEQFF. As DNA, the CDR3 is TGCGCCAGCAGCCAAGAGGGCAGGGACAATGAGCAGTTCTTC.

V usage is TRBV5-5 and J usage is TRBJ1-3; the D is unclear. The ends were cut back, 4 bases at V and 4 bases at J, with 6 bases in the middle. Germline V gives CDR1 SGHKS, CDR2 YYEKEE (reference sequence). The CDR3 sequence is 12 residues long. This CDR3 reads CASSIQGNTIYF. Here the CDR3 DNA reads TGTGCCAGCAGCATACAGGGAAACACCATATATTTT.

This clonotype was found a few times. The chain employs TRBV7-2 and TRBJ2-1; D is possibly TRBD2 (6 bases). Germline CDR1 reads SGHTA; CDR2 reads FQGNSA. CDR3 length: 15 residues. V gave up 6 bases and J gave up 5 bases, with 17 bases separating them. The CDR3 sequence is CASRELAVGNNEQFF. CDR3 sequence (DNA): TGTGCCAGCAGGGAATTAGCGGTGGGAAACAATGAGCAGTTCTTC.

The chain recombines TRBV10-2 with TRBJ2-7, with D perhaps matching TRBD1 (6 bases). The CDR3 runs to 12 residues. V was cut by 6 bases and J by 6 bases, with 12 bases left in between. Per the germline V gene, CDR1 is WSHSY and CDR2 is SAAADI. CDR3: CASSLQGFEQYV. In DNA, the CDR3 is TGCGCCAGCAGCCTACAGGGATTCGAGCAGTACGTC.